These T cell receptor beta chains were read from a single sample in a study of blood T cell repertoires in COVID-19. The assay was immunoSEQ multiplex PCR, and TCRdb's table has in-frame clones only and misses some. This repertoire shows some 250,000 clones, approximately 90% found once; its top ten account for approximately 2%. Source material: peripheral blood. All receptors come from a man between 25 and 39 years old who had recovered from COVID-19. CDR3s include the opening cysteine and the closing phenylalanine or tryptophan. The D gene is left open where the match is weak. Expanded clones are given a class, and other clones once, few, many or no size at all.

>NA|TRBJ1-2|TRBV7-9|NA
TGTGCCAGCAGCTTGGCTGGACACATCTATGGCTACACCTTC
CASSLAGHIYGYTF
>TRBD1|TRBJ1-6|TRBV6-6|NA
TGTGCCAGCAGTCGGGGACAGAGGTCAACCCTTTCGAGTTCACCCCTCCACTTT
CASSRGQRSTLSSSPLHF
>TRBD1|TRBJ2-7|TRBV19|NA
TGTGCCAGTAGTACCCGACAGGGGGGAAGCTACGAGCAGTACTTC
CASSTRQGGSYEQYF
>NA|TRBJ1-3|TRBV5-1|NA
TGCGCCAGCAGCTTGTTGGCGGCCCCGGACTCTGGAAACACCATATATTTT
CASSLLAAPDSGNTIYF
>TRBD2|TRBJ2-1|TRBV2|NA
TGTGCCAGCAGAGAGAGGACTAGCGTAACTCAGCTTAGTTCCTACAATGAGCAGTTCTTC
CASRERTSVTQLSSYNEQFF
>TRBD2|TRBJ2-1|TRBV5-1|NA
TGCGCCAGCCGATTGACTAGCGGGGTAAATGAGCAGTTCTTC
CASRLTSGVNEQFF
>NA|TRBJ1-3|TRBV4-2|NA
TGTGCCAGCAGCCAAGAAGCCACCCGGACAGCCGGAAACACCATATATTTT
CASSQEATRTAGNTIYF
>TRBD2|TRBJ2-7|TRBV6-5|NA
TGTGCCAGCAGTTACCTCCGCAGCGGGGATCCCTACGAGCAGTACTTC
CASSYLRSGDPYEQYF
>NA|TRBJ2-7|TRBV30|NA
TGTGCCTGGGGGTCGGGCAGGAGGTACGAGCAGTACTTC
CAWGSGRRYEQYF
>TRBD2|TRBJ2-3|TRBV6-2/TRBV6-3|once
TGTGCCAGCAGTTTCGGACTAGCGGGGGCAACAGATACGCAGTATTTT
CASSFGLAGATDTQYF
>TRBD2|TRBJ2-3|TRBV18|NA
TGTGCCAGCTCAGAGACTAGCGCCGGTACGCAGTATTTT
CASSETSAGTQYF
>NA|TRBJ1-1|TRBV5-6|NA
TGTGCCAGCAGCTTGGAGCTGAACACTGAAGCTTTCTTT
CASSLELNTEAFF
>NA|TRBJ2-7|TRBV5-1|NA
TGCGCCAGCAGCCAGACGGGGTCGAATTACGAGCAGTACTTC
CASSQTGSNYEQYF
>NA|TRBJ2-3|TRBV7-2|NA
TGTGCCAGCAGCCTACCCAACACAGATACGCAGTATTTT
CASSLPNTDTQYF
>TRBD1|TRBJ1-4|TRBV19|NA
TGTGCCAGTAGTATTTCCGACAGGGGGTTTGGGGAACTGTTTTTT
CASSISDRGFGELFF
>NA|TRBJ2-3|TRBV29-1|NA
TGCAGCGTTGAGGCGACAGCACCCCGCACAGATACGCAGTATTTT
CSVEATAPRTDTQYF
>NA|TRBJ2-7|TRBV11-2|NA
TGTGCCAGCAGCTTGGCGGGGTACATCTCCTACGAGCAGTACTTC
CASSLAGYISYEQYF